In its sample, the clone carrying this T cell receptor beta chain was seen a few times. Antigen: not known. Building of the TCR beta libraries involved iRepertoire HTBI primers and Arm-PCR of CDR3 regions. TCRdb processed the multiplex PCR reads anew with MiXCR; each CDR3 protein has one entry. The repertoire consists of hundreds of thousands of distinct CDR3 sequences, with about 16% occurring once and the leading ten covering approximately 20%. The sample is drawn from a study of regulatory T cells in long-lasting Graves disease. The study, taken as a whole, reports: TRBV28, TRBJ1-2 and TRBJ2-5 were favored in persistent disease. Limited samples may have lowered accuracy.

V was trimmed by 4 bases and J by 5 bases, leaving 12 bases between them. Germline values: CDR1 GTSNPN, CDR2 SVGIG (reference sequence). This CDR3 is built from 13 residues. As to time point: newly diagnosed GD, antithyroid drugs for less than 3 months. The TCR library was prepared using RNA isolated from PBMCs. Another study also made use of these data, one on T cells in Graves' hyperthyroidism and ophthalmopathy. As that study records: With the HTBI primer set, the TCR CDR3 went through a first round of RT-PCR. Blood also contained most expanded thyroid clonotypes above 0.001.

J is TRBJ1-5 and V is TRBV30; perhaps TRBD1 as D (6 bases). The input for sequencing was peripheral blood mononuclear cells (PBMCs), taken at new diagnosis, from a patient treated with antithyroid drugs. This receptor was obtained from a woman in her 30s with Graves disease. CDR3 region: CAWTGDIYQPQHF. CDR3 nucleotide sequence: TGTGCCTGGACGGGGGACATCTATCAGCCCCAGCATTTT.